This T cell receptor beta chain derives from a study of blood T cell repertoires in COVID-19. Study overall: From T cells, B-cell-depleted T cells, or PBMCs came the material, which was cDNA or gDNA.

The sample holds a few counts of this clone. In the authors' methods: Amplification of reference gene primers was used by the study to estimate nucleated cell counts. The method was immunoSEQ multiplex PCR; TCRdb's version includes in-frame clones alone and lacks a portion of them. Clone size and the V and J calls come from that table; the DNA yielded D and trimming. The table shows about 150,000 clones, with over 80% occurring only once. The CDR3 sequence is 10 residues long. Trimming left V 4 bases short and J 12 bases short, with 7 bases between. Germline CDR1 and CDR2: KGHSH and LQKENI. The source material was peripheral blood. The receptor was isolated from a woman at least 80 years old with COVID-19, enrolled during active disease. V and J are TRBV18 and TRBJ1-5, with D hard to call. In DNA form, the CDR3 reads TGTGCCAGCTCACAAGAACTCCAGCATTTT. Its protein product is CASSQELQHF.